This T cell receptor (beta chain) was sequenced for a study of human T cells and chemical hapten exposure. Overall study context: Sensitization employed 2% DPC on approximately 2 cm by approximately 2 cm of upper inner arm skin. Study-wide points: DPC sensitization did not alter TCRs above 1 in 1000 frequency.

Time point of the sample: patch test 1, 2 weeks after DPC sensitization. Treatment given: therapeutic diphenylcyclopropenone sensitization with weekly scalp DPC. The authors' total RNA extraction used unfractionated whole blood. A single record per CDR3 protein comes from TCRdb applying MiXCR to the RACE reads. The sample carries 50,000 or so distinct CDR3 sequences, less than 9.5% recorded once. Points on this clonotype: Its antigen is unknown.

This CDR3 has 14 residues. Germline V CDR1 and CDR2: ENHRY, SYGVKD. J was trimmed by 7 bases and V by 7 bases; bases with no gene match: 10. The material was whole blood, obtained in connection with sensitization to the hapten diphenylcyclopropenone (DPC). The sequence derives from a woman in her fifties or sixties with alopecia areata. Some clones in this sample may be carry-over from other donors' samples. This sequence joins TRBV10-3 and TRBJ1-1; 9 bases are a match to TRBD1. The CDR3 DNA reads as TGTGCCATCACCTTCGGACAGGGGTTTGGTGAAGCTTTCTTT. It encodes CAITFGQGFGEAFF.